Listed below are T cell receptor beta chains from one sample, sequenced in a study of spatial heterogeneity in lung cancer. TCRdb re-called the 5' RACE reads through MiXCR, storing one row per CDR3 protein. The repertoire holds 8,000 or so distinct CDR3 sequences, around 7% seen once, with around 9.3% in the top ten. The sequencing here drew on lung tumor tissue, taken at surgery. These receptors all come from a male donor with early-stage non-small cell lung cancer. Each CDR3 is given with its conserved first and last residue. A D gene is named only where the DNA matches it firmly. Clone size appears in some rows only: once, few, many, or a class for an expanded clone.

j_gene: TRBJ2-5; d_gene: -; abundance: -; v_gene: TRBV28; CDR3aa: CASNSGTHSIATQYF; CDR3nt: TGTGCCAGCAACTCCGGGACACATTCAATCGCGACCCAGTACTTC
j_gene: TRBJ1-5; d_gene: -; abundance: medium-sized; v_gene: TRBV28; CDR3aa: CASSPLQLINQPQHF; CDR3nt: TGTGCCAGCAGTCCCCTGCAGTTAATAAATCAGCCCCAGCATTTT
j_gene: TRBJ1-6; d_gene: -; abundance: few; v_gene: TRBV3-1; CDR3aa: CASSFTGGYNSPLHF; CDR3nt: TGTGCCAGCAGCTTTACCGGGGGCTATAATTCACCCCTCCACTTT
j_gene: TRBJ1-1; d_gene: -; abundance: medium-sized; v_gene: TRBV28; CDR3aa: CASGGAEAFF; CDR3nt: TGTGCCTCCGGGGGGGCAGAAGCTTTCTTT
j_gene: TRBJ1-4; d_gene: -; abundance: medium-sized; v_gene: TRBV6-5; CDR3aa: CASSSQTHEKLFF; CDR3nt: TGTGCCAGCAGTAGCCAGACCCATGAAAAACTGTTTTTT
j_gene: TRBJ1-4; d_gene: TRBD1; abundance: many; v_gene: TRBV5-1; CDR3aa: CASSLTPGQNEKLFF; CDR3nt: TGCGCCAGCAGCTTGACCCCGGGACAGAATGAAAAACTGTTTTTT
j_gene: TRBJ2-3; d_gene: TRBD2; abundance: medium-sized; v_gene: TRBV20-1; CDR3aa: CSAPPAGLAGAPLGTDTQYF; CDR3nt: TGCAGTGCCCCCCCGGCGGGGCTAGCGGGAGCTCCCCTCGGCACAGATACGCAGTATTTT
j_gene: TRBJ2-7; d_gene: -; abundance: few; v_gene: TRBV7-9; CDR3aa: CASSSDRLKAYEQYF; CDR3nt: TGTGCCAGCAGCTCCGACAGGTTGAAGGCCTACGAGCAGTACTTC
j_gene: TRBJ2-5; d_gene: TRBD1; abundance: medium-sized; v_gene: TRBV10-2; CDR3aa: CASLTSTGDATQYF; CDR3nt: TGCGCCAGCTTAACCTCGACAGGGGACGCGACCCAGTACTTC
j_gene: TRBJ1-5; d_gene: -; abundance: many; v_gene: TRBV6-6; CDR3aa: CASRELGQPQHF; CDR3nt: TGTGCCAGCAGGGAGTTGGGGCAGCCCCAGCATTTT
j_gene: TRBJ1-5; d_gene: TRBD1; abundance: many; v_gene: TRBV20-1; CDR3aa: CSARDKAGTVDQPQHF; CDR3nt: TGCAGTGCTAGAGATAAGGCCGGGACAGTAGATCAGCCCCAGCATTTT
j_gene: TRBJ2-2; d_gene: -; abundance: many; v_gene: TRBV7-3; CDR3aa: CASSLGGTSFGELFF; CDR3nt: TGTGCCAGCAGCTTAGGCGGGACCTCCTTCGGGGAGCTGTTTTTT
j_gene: TRBJ2-5; d_gene: TRBD2; abundance: medium-sized; v_gene: TRBV19; CDR3aa: CASRAGAKGETQYF; CDR3nt: TGTGCCAGCAGGGCGGGAGCCAAAGGAGAGACCCAGTACTTC
j_gene: TRBJ2-6; d_gene: -; abundance: medium-sized; v_gene: TRBV28; CDR3aa: CASSLGPRYSGANVLTF; CDR3nt: TGTGCCAGCAGTTTAGGGCCCCGTTACTCTGGGGCCAACGTCCTGACTTTC
j_gene: TRBJ2-2; d_gene: TRBD1; abundance: many; v_gene: TRBV7-8; CDR3aa: CASSFTGGGELFF; CDR3nt: TGTGCCAGCAGCTTTACAGGGGGCGGGGAGCTGTTTTTT
j_gene: TRBJ2-1; d_gene: TRBD2; abundance: medium-sized; v_gene: TRBV2; CDR3aa: CASSVEGTSGEGEQFF; CDR3nt: TGTGCCAGCAGTGTCGAAGGCACTAGCGGGGAAGGTGAGCAGTTCTTC
j_gene: TRBJ1-2; d_gene: -; abundance: many; v_gene: TRBV6-1; CDR3aa: CASSEAVGGYYGYTF; CDR3nt: TGTGCCAGCAGTGAAGCTGTGGGGGGCTACTATGGCTACACCTTC
j_gene: TRBJ2-7; d_gene: -; abundance: many; v_gene: TRBV7-6; CDR3aa: CASSPRGGYEQYF; CDR3nt: TGTGCCAGCAGCCCCAGAGGGGGTTACGAGCAGTACTTC
j_gene: TRBJ1-2; d_gene: -; abundance: many; v_gene: TRBV5-1; CDR3aa: CASSLDRDYTF; CDR3nt: TGCGCCAGCAGCTTGGACAGGGACTACACCTTC
j_gene: TRBJ2-7; d_gene: TRBD1; abundance: -; v_gene: TRBV4-1; CDR3aa: CASSTRPPTGVLGYEQYF; CDR3nt: TGCGCCAGCAGCACGCGACCACCGACAGGGGTCTTGGGCTACGAGCAGTACTTC
j_gene: TRBJ1-6; d_gene: -; abundance: -; v_gene: TRBV11-1; CDR3aa: CASSLRAGLDSPLHF; CDR3nt: TGTGCCAGCAGCTTACGCGCGGGGTTAGATTCACCCCTCCACTTT
j_gene: TRBJ2-1; d_gene: -; abundance: many; v_gene: TRBV10-3; CDR3aa: CAISESGGHSYNEQFF; CDR3nt: TGTGCCATCAGTGAGTCGGGGGGGCACTCCTACAATGAGCAGTTCTTC
j_gene: TRBJ2-6; d_gene: -; abundance: many; v_gene: TRBV6-5; CDR3aa: CASSYRDNSGANVLTF; CDR3nt: TGTGCCAGCAGTTATAGGGACAACTCTGGGGCCAACGTCCTGACTTTC
j_gene: TRBJ2-3; d_gene: -; abundance: many; v_gene: TRBV9; CDR3aa: CASSLDSAKDTQYF; CDR3nt: TGTGCCAGCAGCTTAGACAGTGCGAAGGATACGCAGTATTTT
j_gene: TRBJ1-2; d_gene: -; abundance: medium-sized; v_gene: TRBV6-2/TRBV6-3; CDR3aa: CASSQGPNYGYTF; CDR3nt: TGTGCCAGCAGTCAGGGGCCAAACTATGGCTACACCTTC
j_gene: TRBJ2-7; d_gene: -; abundance: many; v_gene: TRBV2; CDR3aa: CASSEVKDSGGYF; CDR3nt: TGTGCCAGCAGTGAAGTCAAGGACTCTGGGGGGTACTTC
j_gene: TRBJ1-5; d_gene: -; abundance: medium-sized; v_gene: TRBV6-5; CDR3aa: CASQKEGNQPQHF; CDR3nt: TGTGCCAGCCAGAAAGAAGGCAATCAGCCCCAGCATTTT
j_gene: TRBJ2-2; d_gene: -; abundance: medium-sized; v_gene: TRBV13; CDR3aa: CASSLEGDSTNTGELFF; CDR3nt: TGTGCCAGCAGCCTAGAGGGTGACAGTACGAACACCGGGGAGCTGTTTTTT
j_gene: TRBJ2-3; d_gene: TRBD2; abundance: medium-sized; v_gene: TRBV20-1; CDR3aa: CSASVREKGTDTQYF; CDR3nt: TGCAGTGCTAGTGTGCGGGAGAAGGGCACAGATACGCAGTATTTT
j_gene: TRBJ2-1; d_gene: TRBD2; abundance: medium-sized; v_gene: TRBV10-3; CDR3aa: CASDSGLAGKEEQFF; CDR3nt: TGTGCCAGTGATAGCGGTCTAGCGGGAAAGGAGGAGCAGTTCTTC
j_gene: TRBJ2-7; d_gene: -; abundance: many; v_gene: TRBV28; CDR3aa: CASSSTPSAFAFEQYF; CDR3nt: TGTGCCAGCAGTTCGACCCCCTCGGCTTTTGCCTTTGAGCAGTACTTC
j_gene: TRBJ2-1; d_gene: -; abundance: medium-sized; v_gene: TRBV7-8; CDR3aa: CASRGDTAYNEQFF; CDR3nt: TGTGCCAGCAGGGGGGACACCGCCTACAATGAGCAGTTCTTC
j_gene: TRBJ2-3; d_gene: -; abundance: many; v_gene: TRBV29-1; CDR3aa: CSVSYRKEDTQYF; CDR3nt: TGCAGCGTGAGTTATCGTAAAGAAGATACGCAGTATTTT
j_gene: TRBJ2-7; d_gene: -; abundance: medium-sized; v_gene: TRBV6-2/TRBV6-3; CDR3aa: CASSYMGTDYEQYF; CDR3nt: TGTGCCAGCAGTTACATGGGAACTGACTACGAGCAGTACTTC
j_gene: TRBJ1-4; d_gene: -; abundance: medium-sized; v_gene: TRBV6-2/TRBV6-3; CDR3aa: CASEDSWNEKLFF; CDR3nt: TGTGCCAGTGAGGACTCATGGAATGAAAAACTGTTTTTT
j_gene: TRBJ2-5; d_gene: -; abundance: many; v_gene: TRBV10-2; CDR3aa: CASSERQTQYF; CDR3nt: TGCGCCAGCAGTGAACGACAGACCCAGTACTTC
j_gene: TRBJ1-3; d_gene: TRBD1; abundance: -; v_gene: TRBV11-2; CDR3aa: CASSLDRVAGNTIYF; CDR3nt: TGTGCCAGCAGCCTCGACAGGGTGGCTGGAAACACCATATATTTT
j_gene: TRBJ2-3; d_gene: -; abundance: many; v_gene: TRBV9; CDR3aa: CASSAYSTDTQYF; CDR3nt: TGTGCCAGCAGCGCCTACAGCACAGATACGCAGTATTTT
j_gene: TRBJ1-1; d_gene: -; abundance: -; v_gene: TRBV2; CDR3aa: CASSDQQNTEAFF; CDR3nt: TGTGCCAGCAGTGACCAACAAAACACTGAAGCTTTCTTT
j_gene: TRBJ2-7; d_gene: -; abundance: many; v_gene: TRBV20-1; CDR3aa: CSAHRPRGPYEQYF; CDR3nt: TGCAGTGCCCACAGGCCGCGGGGCCCCTACGAGCAGTACTTC
j_gene: TRBJ2-7; d_gene: TRBD2; abundance: many; v_gene: TRBV12-3/TRBV12-4; CDR3aa: CASILGTSGSEQYF; CDR3nt: TGTGCCAGCATCTTGGGGACTAGCGGGAGCGAGCAGTACTTC
j_gene: TRBJ1-1; d_gene: TRBD1; abundance: many; v_gene: TRBV19; CDR3aa: CASSLGGQVNTEAFF; CDR3nt: TGTGCCAGTAGTCTCGGGGGACAGGTTAACACTGAAGCTTTCTTT
j_gene: TRBJ1-3; d_gene: -; abundance: medium-sized; v_gene: TRBV5-1; CDR3aa: CGSVSDSGNTIYF; CDR3nt: TGCGGCTCGGTCAGCGACTCTGGAAACACCATATATTTT
j_gene: TRBJ2-3; d_gene: -; abundance: many; v_gene: TRBV6-5; CDR3aa: CASSWEFGDTQYF; CDR3nt: TGTGCCAGCAGTTGGGAGTTTGGAGATACGCAGTATTTT
j_gene: TRBJ1-1; d_gene: TRBD1; abundance: many; v_gene: TRBV5-6; CDR3aa: CASRPDRGSTEAFF; CDR3nt: TGTGCCAGCAGACCGGACAGGGGCTCCACTGAAGCTTTCTTT